This T cell receptor beta chain came from a study of shared clonotypes between healthy human individuals. Repertoires were generated with immunoSEQ multiplex PCR, while TCRdb's copy carries only in-frame clones and drops some. This table holds 2 million to 2.5 million clones, approximately 94% found once. The germline V and J ends were trimmed by 3 bases and 6 bases, with 15 bases remaining between them. The length of the CDR3 is 15 residues. Germline-derived CDR1 and CDR2 are MDHEN and SYDVKM. The sequence was obtained from a man younger than 30 in good health. Some clones in this sample may be carry-over from other donors' samples. The specimen was naive CD4+ T cells from PBMCs. Subset described: CD45RA+ positively selected. The chain couples TRBV28 to TRBJ1-5; D perhaps matches TRBD1 (6 bases). The CDR3, as DNA: TGTGCCAGCAGTTTTCCAAGGGGGGCGAGTCAGCCCCAGCATTTT. Protein sequence: CASSFPRGASQPQHF.